One and the same sample provided the 24 T cell receptor beta chains below, sequenced in a study of monozygotic twins with cystic fibrosis (dated by TCRdb to the early 2020s). The method was the immunoSEQ multiplex PCR assay. TCRdb stores this immuneACCESS table with in-frame sequences only. Part of the clones is absent; in the studies checked, under half of the shortfall reflects unresolved V genes, and no reason is known for the rest. The sample table lists approximately 34,000 clones, approximately 97% of them with a count of one. The top ten hold about 0.15% of the sample. The source material was blood. The origin of the receptors is a girl aged 2-10 years with cystic fibrosis.

In its sample, this clone was seen once. The rearrangement uses TRBV10-3 and TRBJ2-1; 9 bases match TRBD2. Germline CDR1 and CDR2: ENHRY and SYGVKD. This CDR3 is 17 amino acids long. V lost 4 bases and J lost 5; bases outside the gene matches: 12. CDR3 in DNA: TGTGCCATCAGTGCTGTTGCGGGAGGGCTTGTAGACAATGAGCAGTTCTTC. Amino acids: CAISAVAGGLVDNEQFF.

The J gene is TRBJ2-7, the V gene TRBV27; the D gene is possibly TRBD2 (6 bases). With 3 bases removed from V and 10 bases from J, the gap between germline ends came to 16 bases. The germline gives CDR1 MNHEY, CDR2 SMNVEV (reference sequence). This CDR3 region has 13 residues. CDR3 loop: CASSFAGSGTQYF. CDR3 bases: TGTGCCAGCAGTTTCGCGGGATCAGGTACTCAGTACTTC.

This chain links TRBV28 with TRBJ1-4; 8 bases agree with TRBD1. J gave up 4 bases and V 3 bases, and 1 base lay outside the gene matches. This CDR3 has 14 amino acids. From germline, CDR1 is MDHEN and CDR2 SYDVKM. CDR3 amino acids: CASSFGQGNEKLFF. The CDR3 region has the DNA TGTGCCAGCAGTTTCGGACAGGGTAATGAAAAACTGTTTTTT. Using reference TRBV28 and TRBJ1-4 for the parts outside the CDR3, the full variable domain is DVKVTQSSRYLVKRTGEKVFLECVQDMDHENMFWYRQDPGLGLRLIYFSYDVKMKEKGDIPEGYSVSREKKERFSLILESASTNQTSMYLCASSFGQGNEKLFFGSGTQLSVL.

The chain links TRBV7-2 to TRBJ2-7; D remains ambiguous. V dropped 0 bases and J dropped 5 bases, with 17 bases sitting between them. Germline V CDR1 and CDR2: SGHTA, FQGNSA. The CDR3 length is 16 residues. CDR3: CASSLAPSVPKNEQYF. CDR3 DNA sequence: TGTGCCAGCAGCTTAGCCCCCTCGGTCCCCAAAAACGAGCAGTACTTC.

The chain couples TRBV5-4 to TRBJ2-7, with TRBD2 matching over 8 bases. The germline V gene encodes CDR1 SGHNT and CDR2 YYREEE (reference sequence). CDR3 length equals 14 residues. Trimming cost V 2 bases and J 4 bases; bases outside gene matches: 5. DNA of the CDR3: TGTGCCAGCAGCTTCCGGGAGGGCCGTTACGAGCAGTACTTC. Its translation is CASSFREGRYEQYF.

The rearrangement joins TRBV7-2 to TRBJ2-1; 8 bases are a match to TRBD2. The V gene's germline CDR1 is SGHTA and CDR2 FQGNSA. The CDR3 has 15 residues. J gave up 7 bases and V 8 bases, and 13 bases lay outside the gene matches. This chain's CDR3 is CASRLRTGGGNEQFF. The CDR3 bases are TGTGCCAGCCGACTTCGGACGGGAGGGGGGAATGAGCAGTTCTTC.

The V and J genes are TRBV21-1 and TRBJ2-5; the D call TRBD2 from the table was never checked on the DNA. TRBV21-1 is a pseudogene. The CDR3 is made up of 14 amino acids. Written as DNA, the CDR3 is TGTGCCAGCAGCGCCCTTCTGGAGGAAGAGACCCAGTACTTC. It yields the protein CASSALLEEETQYF.

The chain uses TRBV19 and TRBJ1-2, with a weak D call TRBD1 (5 bases). CDR3 length: 15 amino acids. Germline-derived CDR1 and CDR2 are LNHDA and SQIVND (reference sequence). V lost 7 bases, J lost 1 base, and 16 bases lay in between. The CDR3 region is CASTLSWGSNYGYTF. The CDR3 coding sequence is TGTGCCAGTACCCTCTCTTGGGGCAGTAACTATGGCTACACCTTC.

The chain is built from TRBV5-1 and TRBJ2-5; no reliable D call. V lost 5 bases and J lost 3, with 14 bases in between. CDR1 and CDR2 from the germline V gene are SGHRS and YFSETQ. The CDR3 runs to 14 residues. The CDR3 DNA is TGCGCCAGCAGTAGGTATGCTGGCGAAGAGACCCAGTACTTC. Residues: CASSRYAGEETQYF.

The table lists this clone with a count of one. The rearrangement joins TRBV7-9 to TRBJ1-2, with no clear D. The V gene's germline CDR1 is SEHNR and CDR2 FQNEAQ (reference sequence). V gave up 4 bases and J gave up 8 bases, with 17 bases separating them. The CDR3 extends over 14 amino acids. This CDR3 is CASSSWTLRRGYTF. CDR3 sequence (DNA): TGTGCCAGCAGCTCCTGGACCTTACGGCGGGGCTACACCTTC. Full variable domain (outside the CDR3, taken from reference TRBV7-9 and TRBJ1-2): DTGVSQNPRHKITKRGQNVTFRCDPISEHNRLYWYRQTLGQGPEFLTYFQNEAQLEKSRLLSDRFSAERPKGSFSTLEIQRTEQGDSAMYLCASSSWTLRRGYTFGSGTRLTVV.

The chain links TRBV6-5 to TRBJ2-1; 11 positions agree with TRBD2. V lost 6 bases, J lost 6 bases, and 4 bases stayed unmatched. This CDR3 comprises 14 residues. The V gene's germline CDR1 is MNHEY and CDR2 SVGAGI. The CDR3: CASRTGLAVNEQFF. The CDR3 nucleotides read TGTGCCAGCAGAACGGGACTAGCGGTCAATGAGCAGTTCTTC.

Only one count was recorded for this clone. The CDR3 protein is CASSHTDTQYF. CDR3 coding DNA: TGTGCCAGCAGTCACACAGATACGCAGTATTTT. The chain links TRBV27 to TRBJ2-3; D call uncertain. V dropped 5 bases and J dropped 2 bases, with 2 bases sitting between them. Germline V lookup: CDR1 MNHEY, CDR2 SMNVEV (reference sequence). The CDR3 extends over 11 amino acids.

The chain recombines TRBV6-5 with TRBJ1-1, with 8 bases that match TRBD1. V shed 9 bases and J 4 bases; nucleotides not matched to a gene: 4. The germline gives CDR1 MNHEY, CDR2 SVGAGI. There are 12 residues in the CDR3. CDR3 sequence: CASQGAPTEAFF. The DNA of the CDR3 is TGTGCCAGTCAGGGGGCGCCCACTGAAGCTTTCTTT.

The chain has TRBV5-1 and TRBJ2-3; D gene ambiguous. CDR3 size: 13 residues. V was trimmed by 4 bases and J by 0 bases, leaving 6 bases between them. CDR1 SGHRS and CDR2 YFSETQ come from the germline V gene. CDR3 loop: CASSPTSTDTQYF. The CDR3 nucleotides are TGCGCCAGCAGCCCTACGAGCACAGATACGCAGTATTTT.

The chain uses TRBV2 and TRBJ2-5; TRBD1 matches at 7 bases. Looked up from germline, CDR1 is SNHLY and CDR2 is FYNNEI. Losses at the gene ends were 6 bases for V and 4 bases for J; bases not matched to a gene: 11. The CDR3 has 15 amino acids. Here the CDR3 DNA reads TGTGCCAGCAGCCCCAGACAGGGATCTGCAGAGACCCAGTACTTC. Translation gives CASSPRQGSAETQYF.

The chain joins TRBV27 to TRBJ2-7; D possibly uses TRBD1 or TRBD2 (5 bases each). V was clipped by 2 bases and J by 2 bases, with 13 bases between them. Germline V gives CDR1 MNHEY, CDR2 SMNVEV (reference sequence). The CDR3 covers 15 residues. CDR3 sequence reads: CASSLVRDGAYEQYF. CDR3 sequence (DNA): TGTGCCAGCAGTTTAGTCCGGGACGGAGCCTACGAGCAGTACTTC.

This chain links TRBV6-5 with TRBJ1-2; TRBD1 matches at 8 bases. The ends lost 5 bases at V and 4 bases at J; junction bases unmatched: 6. Looked up from germline, CDR1 is MNHEY and CDR2 is SVGAGI. The CDR3 covers 14 residues. DNA of the CDR3: TGTGCCAGCAGTGTACAGGGGGGAATCTATGGCTACACCTTC. Translation gives CASSVQGGIYGYTF.

The CDR3 here is CASSEWTDSNQPQHF. DNA for the CDR3: TGTGCCAGCAGTGAGTGGACGGATAGCAATCAGCCCCAGCATTTT. The V call is TRBV2, the J call TRBJ1-5; unclear D gene. This CDR3 has 15 residues. CDR1 and CDR2 (germline): SNHLY, FYNNEI. V was cut by 3 bases and J by 0 bases, with 9 bases left in between.

The chain has TRBV6-5 and TRBJ1-2; D call uncertain. V was clipped by 2 bases and J by 1 base, with 11 bases between them. The CDR3 runs 15 residues. Germline CDR1 MNHEY, CDR2 SVGAGI. The CDR3 reads CASSYVKADNYGYTF. CDR3 nucleotides: TGTGCCAGCAGTTACGTGAAGGCGGATAACTATGGCTACACCTTC.

The chain couples TRBV5-1 to TRBJ1-3, with TRBD1 identical over 9 bases. The ends lost 3 bases at V and 1 base at J; junction bases unmatched: 2. The CDR3 loop spans 15 amino acids. CDR1 is SGHRS and CDR2 is YFSETQ in the germline V gene. CDR3 in DNA: TGCGCCAGCAGCTCGGGACAGGGATCTGGAAACACCATATATTTT. This gives the protein CASSSGQGSGNTIYF.

The chain employs TRBV11-2 and TRBJ1-1; unclear D gene. Trimming removed 3 bases from V and 4 bases from J, with 3 bases in between. The germline gives CDR1 SGHAT, CDR2 FQNNGV. The CDR3 totals 11 residues. The CDR3 DNA reads as TGTGCCAGCAGCTTTGTCACTGAAGCTTTCTTT. Its translation: CASSFVTEAFF.

This clone was detected once. The J gene is TRBJ2-3, the V gene TRBV6-5; D gene unclear. The CDR3 runs 11 residues. Per germline, CDR1 MNHEY and CDR2 SVGAGI. The V gene lost 2 bases and the J gene lost 5 bases, with 2 bases spanning the gap. The CDR3 reads CASSYGDTQYF. The CDR3 coding sequence is TGTGCCAGCAGTTACGGAGATACGCAGTATTTT.

The chain combines TRBV19 with TRBJ2-7; D is unclear. V was cut by 7 bases and J by 0 bases, with 13 bases left in between. The CDR3 has 14 amino acids. Germline V gene data show CDR1 as LNHDA and CDR2 as SQIVND (reference sequence). Here the CDR3 DNA reads TGTGCCAGTACCTACTCGGGTAGCTCCTACGAGCAGTACTTC. This sequence encodes CASTYSGSSYEQYF. The variable domain in full, with the rest retrieved from reference TRBV19 and TRBJ2-7, is DGGITQSPKYLFRKEGQNVTLSCEQNLNHDAMYWYRQDPGQGLRLIYYSQIVNDFQKGDIAEGYSVSREKKESFPLTVTSAQKNPTAFYLCASTYSGSSYEQYFGPGTRLTVT.

This chain links TRBV5-1 with TRBJ2-7; D not certain. V lost 4 bases and J 2 bases, leaving 13 bases between the germline ends. The V gene's germline CDR1 is SGHRS and CDR2 YFSETQ. The CDR3 contains 14 residues. The CDR3 DNA reads as TGCGCCAGCAGCCCGCCGCTTCCTACCTACGAGCAGTACTTC. Protein sequence: CASSPPLPTYEQYF.